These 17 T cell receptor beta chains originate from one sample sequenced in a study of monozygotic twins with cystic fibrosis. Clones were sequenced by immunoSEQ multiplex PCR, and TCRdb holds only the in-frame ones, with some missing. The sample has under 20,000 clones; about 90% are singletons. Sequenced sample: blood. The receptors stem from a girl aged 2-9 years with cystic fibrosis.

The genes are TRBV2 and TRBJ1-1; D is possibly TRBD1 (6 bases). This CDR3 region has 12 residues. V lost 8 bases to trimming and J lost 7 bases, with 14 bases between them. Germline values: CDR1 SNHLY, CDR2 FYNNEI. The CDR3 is CASGTGGNEAFF. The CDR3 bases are TGTGCCAGCGGGACGGGGGGCAATGAAGCTTTCTTT.

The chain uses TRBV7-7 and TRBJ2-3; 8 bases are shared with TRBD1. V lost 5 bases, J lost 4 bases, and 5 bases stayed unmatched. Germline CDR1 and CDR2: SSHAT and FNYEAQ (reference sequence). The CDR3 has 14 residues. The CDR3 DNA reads TGTGCCAGCAGCCGTGACAGGGGCGCAGATACGCAGTATTTT. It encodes CASSRDRGADTQYF.

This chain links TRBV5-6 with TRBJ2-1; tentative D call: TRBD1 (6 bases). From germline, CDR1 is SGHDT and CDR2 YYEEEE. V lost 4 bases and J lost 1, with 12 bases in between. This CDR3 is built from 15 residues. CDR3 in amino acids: CASSPPQGSYNEQFF. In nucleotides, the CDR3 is TGTGCCAGCAGCCCCCCGCAGGGGTCCTACAATGAGCAGTTCTTC.

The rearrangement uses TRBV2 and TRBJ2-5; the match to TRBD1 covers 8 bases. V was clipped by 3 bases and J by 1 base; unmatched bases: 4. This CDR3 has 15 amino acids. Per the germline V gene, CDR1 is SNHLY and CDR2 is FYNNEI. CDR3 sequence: CASSEGRGLQETQYF. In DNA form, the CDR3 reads TGTGCCAGCAGTGAGGGCAGGGGGCTCCAAGAGACCCAGTACTTC. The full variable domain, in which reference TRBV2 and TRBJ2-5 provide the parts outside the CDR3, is EPEVTQTPSHQVTQMGQEVILRCVPISNHLYFYWYRQILGQKVEFLVSFYNNEISEKSEIFDDQFSVERPDGSNFTLKIRSTKLEDSAMYFCASSEGRGLQETQYFGPGTRLLVL.

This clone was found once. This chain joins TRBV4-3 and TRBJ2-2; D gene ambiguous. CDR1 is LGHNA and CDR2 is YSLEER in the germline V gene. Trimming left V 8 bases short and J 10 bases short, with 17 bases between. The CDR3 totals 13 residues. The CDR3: CASARVLRKELFF. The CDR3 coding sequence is TGCGCCAGCGCAAGGGTCCTCCGGAAGGAGCTGTTTTTT.

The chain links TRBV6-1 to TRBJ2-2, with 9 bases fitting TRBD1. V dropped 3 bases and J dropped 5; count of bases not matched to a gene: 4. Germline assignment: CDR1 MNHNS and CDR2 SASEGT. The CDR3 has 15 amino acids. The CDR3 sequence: CASSETGQGTGELFF. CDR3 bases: TGTGCCAGCAGTGAGACGGGACAGGGTACCGGGGAGCTGTTTTTT.

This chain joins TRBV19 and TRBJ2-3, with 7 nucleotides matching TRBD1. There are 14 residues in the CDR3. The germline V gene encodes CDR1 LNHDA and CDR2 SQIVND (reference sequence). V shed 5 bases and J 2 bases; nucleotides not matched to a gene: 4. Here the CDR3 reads CASSGGQYTDTQYF. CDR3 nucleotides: TGTGCCAGTAGTGGGGGACAGTACACAGATACGCAGTATTTT.

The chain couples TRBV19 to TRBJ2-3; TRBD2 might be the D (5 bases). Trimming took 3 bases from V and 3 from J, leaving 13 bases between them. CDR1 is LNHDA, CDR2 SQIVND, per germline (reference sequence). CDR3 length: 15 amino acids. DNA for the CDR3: TGTGCCAGTAGTATTCTAGTCGGGGTGACAGATACGCAGTATTTT. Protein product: CASSILVGVTDTQYF.

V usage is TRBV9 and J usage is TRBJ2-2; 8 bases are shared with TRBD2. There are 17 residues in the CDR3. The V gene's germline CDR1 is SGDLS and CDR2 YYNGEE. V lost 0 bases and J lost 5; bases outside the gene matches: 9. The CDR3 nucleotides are TGTGCCAGCAGCGTAGCGGGCGGGAGGACATTGACCGGGGAGCTGTTTTTT. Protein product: CASSVAGGRTLTGELFF.

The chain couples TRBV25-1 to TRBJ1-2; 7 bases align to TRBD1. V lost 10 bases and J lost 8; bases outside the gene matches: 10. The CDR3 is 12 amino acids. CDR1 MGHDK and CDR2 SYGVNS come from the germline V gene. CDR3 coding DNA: TGTGCCACCCAGACAGGGCGAGAGGGCTACACCTTC. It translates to CATQTGREGYTF.

Here the CDR3 DNA reads TGTGCCAGCAGCCAAGTAGGAGGCAGGGCGTCACCCCTCCACTTT. Translating gives CASSQVGGRASPLHF. This rearrangement joins TRBV14 to TRBJ1-6, with D tentatively TRBD1 (5 bases). V gave up 1 base and J gave up 10 bases, with 14 bases separating them. This CDR3 region has 15 residues. Germline-derived CDR1 and CDR2 are SGHDN and FVKESK. The whole variable domain, filled in from reference TRBV14 and TRBJ1-6, reads EAGVTQFPSHSVIEKGQTVTLRCDPISGHDNLYWYRRVMGKEIKFLLHFVKESKQDESGMPNNRFLAERTGGTYSTLKVQPAELEDSGVYFCASSQVGGRASPLHFGNGTRLTVT.

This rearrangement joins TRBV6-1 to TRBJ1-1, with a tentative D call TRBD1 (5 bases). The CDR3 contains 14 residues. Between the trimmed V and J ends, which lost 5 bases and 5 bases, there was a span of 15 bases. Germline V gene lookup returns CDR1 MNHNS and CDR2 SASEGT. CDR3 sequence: CASSLRGGSTEAFF. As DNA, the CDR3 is TGTGCCAGCAGTCTACGGGGGGGGAGTACTGAAGCTTTCTTT.

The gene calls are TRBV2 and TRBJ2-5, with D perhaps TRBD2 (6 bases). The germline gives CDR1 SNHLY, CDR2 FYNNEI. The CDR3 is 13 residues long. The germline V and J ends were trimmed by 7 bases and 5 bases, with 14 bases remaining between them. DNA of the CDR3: TGTGCCAGCACCTGGGCGGGGCGGGAGACCCAGTACTTC. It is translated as CASTWAGRETQYF.

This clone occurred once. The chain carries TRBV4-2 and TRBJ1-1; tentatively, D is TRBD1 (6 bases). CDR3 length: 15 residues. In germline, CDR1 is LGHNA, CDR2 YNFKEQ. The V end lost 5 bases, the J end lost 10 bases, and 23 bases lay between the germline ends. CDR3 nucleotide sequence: TGTGCCAGCAGCTCCGCCGAGGGGCAGGGGTTTGGAGCTTTCTTT. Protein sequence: CASSSAEGQGFGAFF.

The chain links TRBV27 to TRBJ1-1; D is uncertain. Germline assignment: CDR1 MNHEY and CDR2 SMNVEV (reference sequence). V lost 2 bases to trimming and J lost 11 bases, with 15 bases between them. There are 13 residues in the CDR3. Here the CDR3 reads CASSLGRERLAFF. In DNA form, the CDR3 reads TGTGCCAGCAGTTTAGGCAGAGAACGGCTGGCTTTCTTT.

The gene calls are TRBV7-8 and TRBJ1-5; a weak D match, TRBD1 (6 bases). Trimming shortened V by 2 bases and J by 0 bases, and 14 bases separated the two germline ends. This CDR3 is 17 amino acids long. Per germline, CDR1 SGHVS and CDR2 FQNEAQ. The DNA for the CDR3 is TGTGCCAGCAGCTTACCACAGGGTGACTATAGCAATCAGCCCCAGCATTTT. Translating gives CASSLPQGDYSNQPQHF. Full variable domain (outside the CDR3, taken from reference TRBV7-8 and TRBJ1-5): GAGVSQSPRYKVAKRGQDVALRCDPISGHVSLFWYQQALGQGPEFLTYFQNEAQLDKSGLPSDRFFAERPEGSVSTLKIQRTQQEDSAVYLCASSLPQGDYSNQPQHFGDGTRLSIL.

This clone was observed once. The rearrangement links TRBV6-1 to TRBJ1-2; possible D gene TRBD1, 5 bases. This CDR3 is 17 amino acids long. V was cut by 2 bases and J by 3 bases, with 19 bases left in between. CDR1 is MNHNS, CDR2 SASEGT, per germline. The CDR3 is CASSELPGGASDYGYTF. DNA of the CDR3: TGTGCCAGCAGTGAACTACCGGGGGGAGCCTCGGACTATGGCTACACCTTC.